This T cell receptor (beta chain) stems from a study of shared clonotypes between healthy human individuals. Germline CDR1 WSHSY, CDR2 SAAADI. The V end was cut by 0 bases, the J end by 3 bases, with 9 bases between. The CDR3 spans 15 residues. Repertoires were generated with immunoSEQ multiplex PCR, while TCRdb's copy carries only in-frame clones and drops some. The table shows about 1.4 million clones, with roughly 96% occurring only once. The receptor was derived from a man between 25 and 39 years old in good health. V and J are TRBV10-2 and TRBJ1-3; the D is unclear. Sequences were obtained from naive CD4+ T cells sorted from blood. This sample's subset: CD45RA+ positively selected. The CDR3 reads CASSESTRNGNTIYF. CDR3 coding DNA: TGCGCCAGCAGTGAGTCCACAAGGAATGGAAACACCATATATTTT.